This T cell receptor (beta chain) came from a study of blood T cell repertoires in COVID-19. Looking at the study overall: The origin of the acute and convalescent COVID-19 samples was the United States, Italy and Spain. From T cells, B-cell-depleted T cells, or PBMCs came the material, which was cDNA or gDNA.

This CDR3 contains 14 residues. The V gene's germline CDR1 is SGHNT and CDR2 YYREEE (reference sequence). The J segment lost 0 bases and the V segment lost 4 bases, leaving 0 bases of the junction unmatched. In the study's own analysis: For nucleated cells, counts were estimated from reference gene primer amplification. Sequencing was performed with immunoSEQ multiplex PCR; in TCRdb, only in-frame clones are kept and a portion is missing. The V and J calls and clone size are taken from that table; D and trimming were inferred from the DNA. The sample yields approximately 350,000 clones, around 80% seen once.

The source material was peripheral blood. The receptor comes from a man aged 25 to 40 with active or convalescent COVID-19. V gene TRBV5-4 combines with J gene TRBJ2-3, with 9 bases fitting TRBD2. The CDR3 loop is CASSLAGSTDTQYF. As DNA, the CDR3 is TGTGCCAGCAGCCTAGCGGGAAGCACAGATACGCAGTATTTT.